Detailed here is one T cell receptor (beta chain). The data belong to a study of T cell responses to AZD1222 COVID-19 vaccine. Trimming at V came to 1 base and at J to 2 bases, leaving 5 bases not matched to a gene. This CDR3 has 18 amino acids. Germline lookup yields CDR1 MGHRA and CDR2 YSYEKL. Some clones are missing from TCRdb's copy, which holds only in-frame ones; the method was immunoSEQ multiplex PCR. This sample carries under 85,000 clones, nearly 90% of them seen once, and the ten largest clones take about a tenth. Material: peripheral blood, obtained on day 0 of AZD1222 vaccination. This TCR was recovered from an adult in good health. The J gene is TRBJ2-6, the V gene TRBV4-1, with 10 positions matching TRBD2. This chain's CDR3 is CASSQGGSGRTGANVLTF. CDR3 sequence (DNA): TGCGCCAGCAGCCAAGGTGGTAGCGGGAGGACTGGGGCCAACGTCCTGACTTTC.